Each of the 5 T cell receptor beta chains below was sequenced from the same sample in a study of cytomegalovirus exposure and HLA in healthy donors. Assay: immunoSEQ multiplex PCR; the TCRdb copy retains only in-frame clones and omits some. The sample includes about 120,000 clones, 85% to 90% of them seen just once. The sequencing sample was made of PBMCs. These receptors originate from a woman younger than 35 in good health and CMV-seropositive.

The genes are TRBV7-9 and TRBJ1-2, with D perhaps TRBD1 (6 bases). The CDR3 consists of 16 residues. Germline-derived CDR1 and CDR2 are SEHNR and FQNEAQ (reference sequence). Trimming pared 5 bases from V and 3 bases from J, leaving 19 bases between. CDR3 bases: TGTGCCAGCAGCACTAACGGGGGGGCGTTGGACTATGGCTACACCTTC. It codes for CASSTNGGALDYGYTF.

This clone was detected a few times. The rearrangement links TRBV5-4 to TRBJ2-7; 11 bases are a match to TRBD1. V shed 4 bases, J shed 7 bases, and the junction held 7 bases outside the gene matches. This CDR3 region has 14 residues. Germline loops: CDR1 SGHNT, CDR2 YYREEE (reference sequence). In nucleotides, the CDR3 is TGTGCCAGCAGCACGGACAGGGGGCATAGGGAGCAGTACTTC. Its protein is CASSTDRGHREQYF.

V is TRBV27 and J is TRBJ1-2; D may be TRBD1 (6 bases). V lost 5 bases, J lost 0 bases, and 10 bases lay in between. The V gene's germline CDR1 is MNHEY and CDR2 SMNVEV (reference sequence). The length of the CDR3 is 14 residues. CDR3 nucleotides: TGTGCCAGCAGTGGCCGACAGGCTAACTATGGCTACACCTTC. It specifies CASSGRQANYGYTF.

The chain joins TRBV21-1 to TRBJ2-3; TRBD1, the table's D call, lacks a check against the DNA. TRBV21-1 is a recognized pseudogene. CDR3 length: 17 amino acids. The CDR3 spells CASSKESTGVDTDTQYF. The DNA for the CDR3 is TGTGCCAGCAGCAAAGAAAGCACAGGGGTAGACACAGATACGCAGTATTTT.

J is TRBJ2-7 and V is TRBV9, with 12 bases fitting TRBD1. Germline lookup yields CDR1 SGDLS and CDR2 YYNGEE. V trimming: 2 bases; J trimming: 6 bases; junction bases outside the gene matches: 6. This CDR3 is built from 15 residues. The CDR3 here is CASSVGTGGGSEQYF. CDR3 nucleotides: TGTGCCAGCAGCGTGGGGACAGGGGGCGGAAGCGAGCAGTACTTC.